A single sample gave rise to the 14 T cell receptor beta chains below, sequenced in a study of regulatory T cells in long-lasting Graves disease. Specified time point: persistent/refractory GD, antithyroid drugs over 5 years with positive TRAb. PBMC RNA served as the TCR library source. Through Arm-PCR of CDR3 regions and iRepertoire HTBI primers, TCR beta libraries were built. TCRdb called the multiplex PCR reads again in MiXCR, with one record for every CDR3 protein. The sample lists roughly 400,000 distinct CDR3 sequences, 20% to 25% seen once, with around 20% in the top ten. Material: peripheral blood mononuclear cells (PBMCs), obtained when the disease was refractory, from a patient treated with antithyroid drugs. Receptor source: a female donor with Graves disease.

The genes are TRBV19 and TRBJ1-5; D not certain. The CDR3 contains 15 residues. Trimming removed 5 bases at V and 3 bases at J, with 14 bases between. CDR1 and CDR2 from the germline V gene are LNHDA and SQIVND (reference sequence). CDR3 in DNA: TGTGCCAGTAGTCCGGACGGCCTTTACAATCAGCCCCAGCATTTT. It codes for CASSPDGLYNQPQHF.

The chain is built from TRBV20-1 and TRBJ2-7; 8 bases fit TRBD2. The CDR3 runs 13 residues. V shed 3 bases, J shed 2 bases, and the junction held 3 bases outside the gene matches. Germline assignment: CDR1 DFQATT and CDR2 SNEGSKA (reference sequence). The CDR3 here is CSARGTSPYEQYF. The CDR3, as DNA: TGCAGTGCTAGGGGGACTAGTCCCTACGAGCAGTACTTC.

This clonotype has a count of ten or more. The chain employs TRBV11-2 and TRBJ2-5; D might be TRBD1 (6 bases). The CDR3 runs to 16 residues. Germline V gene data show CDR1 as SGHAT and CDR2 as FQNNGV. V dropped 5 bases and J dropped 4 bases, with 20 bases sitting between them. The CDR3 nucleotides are TGTGCCAGCAGCCCTGGGGCAGGGGTAGGGGCAGAGACCCAGTACTTC. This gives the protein CASSPGAGVGAETQYF.

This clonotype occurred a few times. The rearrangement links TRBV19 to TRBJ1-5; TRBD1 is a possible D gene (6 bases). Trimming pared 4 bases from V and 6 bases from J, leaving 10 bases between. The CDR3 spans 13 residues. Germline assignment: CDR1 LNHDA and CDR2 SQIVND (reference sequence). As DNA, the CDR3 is TGTGCCAGTAGTAAACAGGGTCTTCAGCCCCAGCATTTT. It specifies CASSKQGLQPQHF.

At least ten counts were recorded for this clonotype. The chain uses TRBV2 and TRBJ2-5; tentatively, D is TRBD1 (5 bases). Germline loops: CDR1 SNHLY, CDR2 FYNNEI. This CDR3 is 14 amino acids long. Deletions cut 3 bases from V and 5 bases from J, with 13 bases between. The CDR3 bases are TGTGCCAGCAGTGATATTGCAGGGCGGGAGACCCAGTACTTC. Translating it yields CASSDIAGRETQYF.

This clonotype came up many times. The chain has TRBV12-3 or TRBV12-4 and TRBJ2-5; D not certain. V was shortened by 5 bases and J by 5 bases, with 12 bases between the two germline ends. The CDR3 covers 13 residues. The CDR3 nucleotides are TGTGCCAGCAGTCTCGCTGCGGTGGAGACCCAGTACTTC. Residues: CASSLAAVETQYF.

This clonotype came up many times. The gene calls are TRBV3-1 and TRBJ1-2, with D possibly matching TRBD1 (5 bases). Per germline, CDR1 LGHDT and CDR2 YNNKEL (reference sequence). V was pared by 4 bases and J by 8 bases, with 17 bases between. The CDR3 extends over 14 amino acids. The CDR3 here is CASSRRDPQDGYTF. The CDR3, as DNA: TGTGCCAGCAGCCGAAGGGACCCTCAGGACGGCTACACCTTC.

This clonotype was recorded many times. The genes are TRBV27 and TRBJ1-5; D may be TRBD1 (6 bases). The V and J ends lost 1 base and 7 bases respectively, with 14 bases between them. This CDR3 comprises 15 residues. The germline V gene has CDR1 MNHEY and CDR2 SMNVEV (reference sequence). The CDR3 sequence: CASSLYPGENQPQHF. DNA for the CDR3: TGTGCCAGCAGTTTATACCCAGGGGAAAACCAGCCCCAGCATTTT.

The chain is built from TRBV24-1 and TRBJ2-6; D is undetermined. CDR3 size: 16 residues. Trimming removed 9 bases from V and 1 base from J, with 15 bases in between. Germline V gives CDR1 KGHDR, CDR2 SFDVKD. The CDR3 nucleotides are TGTGCCACCGGGCCGTGGAAGGTTTCTGGGGCCAACGTCCTGACTTTC. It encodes CATGPWKVSGANVLTF.

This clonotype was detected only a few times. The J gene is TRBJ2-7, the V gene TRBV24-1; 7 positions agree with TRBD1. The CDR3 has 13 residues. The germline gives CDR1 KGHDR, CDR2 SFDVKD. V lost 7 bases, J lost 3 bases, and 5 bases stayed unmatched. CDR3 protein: CATRGTEDYEQYF. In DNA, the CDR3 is TGTGCCACCAGAGGGACAGAGGACTACGAGCAGTACTTC.

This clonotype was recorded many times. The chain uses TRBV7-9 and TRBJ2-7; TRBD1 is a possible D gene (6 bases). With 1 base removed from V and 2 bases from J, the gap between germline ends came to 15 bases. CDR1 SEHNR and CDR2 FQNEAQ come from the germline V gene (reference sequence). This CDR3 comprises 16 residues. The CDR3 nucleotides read TGTGCCAGCAGCTTAGGTGTTGGGGACACCCCCTACGAGCAGTACTTC. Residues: CASSLGVGDTPYEQYF.

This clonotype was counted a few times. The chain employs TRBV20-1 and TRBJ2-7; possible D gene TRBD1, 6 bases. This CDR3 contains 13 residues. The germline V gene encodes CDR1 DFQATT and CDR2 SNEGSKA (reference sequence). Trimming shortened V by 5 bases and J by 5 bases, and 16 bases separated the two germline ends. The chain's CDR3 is CSAGVLTGNEQYF. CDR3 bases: TGCAGTGCTGGAGTTCTTACAGGGAACGAGCAGTACTTC.

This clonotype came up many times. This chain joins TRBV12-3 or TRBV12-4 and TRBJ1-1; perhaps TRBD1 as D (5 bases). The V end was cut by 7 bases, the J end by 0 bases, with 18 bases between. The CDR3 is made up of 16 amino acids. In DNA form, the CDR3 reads TGTGCCAGCACCTCCGGGACTGCCGCTTTGAACACTGAAGCTTTCTTT. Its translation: CASTSGTAALNTEAFF.

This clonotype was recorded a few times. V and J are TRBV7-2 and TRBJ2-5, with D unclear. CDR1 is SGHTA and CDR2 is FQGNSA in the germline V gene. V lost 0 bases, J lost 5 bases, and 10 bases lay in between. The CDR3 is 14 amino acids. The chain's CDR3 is CASSLAVSTETQYF. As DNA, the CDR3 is TGTGCCAGCAGCTTAGCGGTTAGCACTGAGACCCAGTACTTC.